This entry describes one T cell receptor beta chain. Its specificity is not known. These data come from a study of T cells in Graves' hyperthyroidism and ophthalmopathy. Germline V gene sequence: CDR1 LNHDA, CDR2 SQIVND (reference sequence). The ends lost 5 bases at V and 6 bases at J; junction bases unmatched: 4. The CDR3 has 14 residues. Findings and caveats of the study: The blood repertoire included most of the expanded thyroid clonotypes above 0.001. Ophthalmopathy cases were set apart from stable hyperthyroidism by a 13 V-J model.

Amplification of TCR beta CDR3 regions used RNA as the template. HTBI primers were employed in a first-round RT-PCR of the TCR CDR3. TCRdb reprocessed the multiplex PCR reads via MiXCR and lists one record per CDR3 protein. The sample holds around 190,000 distinct CDR3 sequences, around 17% seen once. Diagnoses rested on clinical symptoms, serum thyroxine and TRAb, thyroid ultrasound and orbital computed tomography. The clonotype was recovered from a woman between 50 and 59 years old with Graves' hyperthyroidism. Sequencing was performed on blood. The chain couples TRBV19 to TRBJ1-5, with TRBD1 matching 10 bases. Here the CDR3 reads CASSVGTGVQPQHF. CDR3 nucleotide sequence: TGTGCCAGTAGTGTCGGGACAGGGGTTCAGCCCCAGCATTTT.